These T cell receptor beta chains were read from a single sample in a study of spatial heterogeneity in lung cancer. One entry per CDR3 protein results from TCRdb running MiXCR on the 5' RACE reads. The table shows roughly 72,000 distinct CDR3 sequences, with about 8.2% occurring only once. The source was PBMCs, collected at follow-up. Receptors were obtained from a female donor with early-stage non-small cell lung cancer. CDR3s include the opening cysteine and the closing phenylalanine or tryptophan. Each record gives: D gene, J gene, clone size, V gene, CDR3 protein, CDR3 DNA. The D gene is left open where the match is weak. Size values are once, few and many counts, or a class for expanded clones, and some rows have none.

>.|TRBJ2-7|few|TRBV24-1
CATSDFPEIYEQYF
TGTGCCACCAGTGATTTTCCTGAGATCTACGAGCAGTACTTC
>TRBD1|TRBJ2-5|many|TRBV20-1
CSARGGQGALETQYF
TGCAGTGCTAGAGGTGGACAGGGGGCTTTGGAGACCCAGTACTTC
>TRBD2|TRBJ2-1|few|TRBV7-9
CASSRSGRASYNEQFF
TGTGCCAGCAGCCGAAGCGGGAGGGCGTCCTACAATGAGCAGTTCTTC
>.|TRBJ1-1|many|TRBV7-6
CASSLEVEGWDTEAFF
TGTGCCAGCAGCTTAGAGGTGGAGGGTTGGGACACTGAAGCTTTCTTT
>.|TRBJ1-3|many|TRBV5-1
CASTNSGNTIYF
TGCGCCAGCACTAACTCGGGAAACACCATATATTTT
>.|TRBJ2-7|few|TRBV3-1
CASSQGYLSSYEQYF
TGTGCCAGCAGCCAAGGCTATCTGAGCTCCTACGAGCAGTACTTC
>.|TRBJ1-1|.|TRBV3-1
CASRTGYTEVFF
TGTGCCAGCAGAACAGGCTACACTGAAGTTTTCTTT
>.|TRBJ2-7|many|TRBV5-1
CASTGFDDQYF
TGCGCCAGCACGGGTTTCGACGATCAGTACTTC
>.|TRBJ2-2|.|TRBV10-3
CAILGSSGSGELFF
TGTGCCATCCTGGGTAGCTCCGGATCCGGGGAGCTGTTTTTT
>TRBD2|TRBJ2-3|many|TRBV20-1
CSVILAGVVFTQYF
TGCAGTGTTATACTAGCGGGAGTAGTATTTACGCAGTATTTT